Given below is one T cell receptor beta chain in context. Between the trimmed V and J ends, which lost 5 bases and 6 bases, there was a span of 20 bases. Germline CDR1 is SGHVS and CDR2 is FQNEAQ. CDR3 length: 17 residues. This specimen comes from a study of control samples from healthy donors and cancer patients. Assay: immunoSEQ multiplex PCR; the TCRdb copy retains only in-frame clones and omits some. The sample holds over 200,000 clones; over 75% are singletons and the top ten take 10% to 15%. The rearrangement joins TRBV7-8 to TRBJ2-6, with D perhaps matching TRBD1 (6 bases). The receptor comes from a woman in her sixties with lung cancer. Sequencing input: PBMCs. In DNA form, the CDR3 reads TGTGCCAGCAGCCCCCCACAGGGATTCTATGAGGCCAACGTCCTGACTTTC. Residues: CASSPPQGFYEANVLTF.